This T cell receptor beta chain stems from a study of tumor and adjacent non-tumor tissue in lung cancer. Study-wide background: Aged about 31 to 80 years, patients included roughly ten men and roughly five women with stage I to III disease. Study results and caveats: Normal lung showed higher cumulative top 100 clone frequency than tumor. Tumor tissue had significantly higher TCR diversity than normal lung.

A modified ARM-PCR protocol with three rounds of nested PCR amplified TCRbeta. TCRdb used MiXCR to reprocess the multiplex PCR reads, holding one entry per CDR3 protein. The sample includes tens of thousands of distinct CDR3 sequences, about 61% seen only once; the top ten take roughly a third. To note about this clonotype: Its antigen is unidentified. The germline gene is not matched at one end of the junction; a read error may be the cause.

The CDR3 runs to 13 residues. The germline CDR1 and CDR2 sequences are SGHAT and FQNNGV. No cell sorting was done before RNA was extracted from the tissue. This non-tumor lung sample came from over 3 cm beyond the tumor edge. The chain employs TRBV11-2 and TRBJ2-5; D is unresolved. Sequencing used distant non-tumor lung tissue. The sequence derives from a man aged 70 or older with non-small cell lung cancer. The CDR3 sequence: CTSSLAGREAQYF. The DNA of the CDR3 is TGTACCAGTAGCTTAGCTGGACGAGAGGCACAGTACTTC.